The T cell receptor (beta chain) described here comes from a study of neurological immune-mediated disorders. Study observations and caveats: Private repertoires in all groups were suggested, as expanded clones shared no CDR3 amino acid sequences across subjects.

Per the germline V gene, CDR1 is SGHVS and CDR2 is FQNEAQ. This CDR3 contains 17 residues. Unmatched junction bases numbered 7, after V lost 1 base and J lost 4 bases. It was by 5'RACE with 10-nucleotide random UMIs that the cDNA was made. TCRdb re-derived calls from the 5' RACE reads in MiXCR, one entry per CDR3 protein. The sample has approximately 130,000 distinct CDR3 sequences, about 3.2% seen once. A note on this clonotype: Its antigen is undetermined.

The receptor's source is a woman in her thirties with multiple sclerosis. The sample comprised PBMCs. V gene TRBV7-8 combines with J gene TRBJ2-2; 9 positions match TRBD1. The CDR3 is CASSLGGTGLITGELFF. CDR3 DNA sequence: TGTGCCAGCAGCTTAGGGGGGACAGGGTTAATCACCGGGGAGCTGTTTTTT.